This TCR beta chain was recorded in a study of blood T cell repertoires in COVID-19. Looking at the study overall: Donors in the United States, Italy and Spain gave samples during acute or convalescent COVID-19. T cells, B-cell-depleted T cells, or PBMCs supplied cDNA or gDNA.

J was trimmed by 2 bases and V by 6 bases; bases with no gene match: 6. This CDR3 has 14 amino acids. From germline, CDR1 is MNHEY and CDR2 SVGAGI. Patients at the Seattle site were enrolled during active infection and followed longitudinally. Under the authors' procedure: Estimates of nucleated cell counts were drawn from the amplification of reference gene primers. TCRdb's copy holds only in-frame clones and misses some; the assay was immunoSEQ multiplex PCR. That table furnishes V, J and clone size, whereas the DNA furnished D and trimming. The repertoire holds nearly 200,000 clones, with about 82% as singletons.

The chain combines TRBV6-5 with TRBJ1-2, with 7 bases that match TRBD1. This sequence originates from a man in his sixties with COVID-19, enrolled during active disease. Sequences were obtained from peripheral blood. The CDR3 region has the DNA TGTGCCAGCAGAAGGGACAGCGGAAACTATGGCTACACCTTC. Translated, it gives CASRRDSGNYGYTF.